The next 13 T cell receptor beta chains were all read from a single sample in a study of OX40 agonist ivuxolimab in advanced cancers. Clones were sequenced by immunoSEQ multiplex PCR, and TCRdb holds only the in-frame ones, with some missing. This sample has 50,000 or so clones, with around 82% found just once. Here the sequenced sample was CD4+ or CD8+ T cells sorted from blood, taken in a trial of the OX40 agonist ivuxolimab. The receptors were sampled from an adult with an advanced solid tumor such as melanoma, head and neck, liver or kidney cancer.

V gene TRBV5-1 combines with J gene TRBJ2-2; 8 bases match TRBD1. J was trimmed by 7 bases and V by 7 bases; bases with no gene match: 12. CDR3 size: 15 residues. The germline gives CDR1 SGHRS, CDR2 YFSETQ. CDR3 bases: TGCGCCAGCGGCCCCCGGACAGGGATTTTCGGGGAGCTGTTTTTT. It translates to CASGPRTGIFGELFF. The whole variable domain, remainder taken from reference TRBV5-1 and TRBJ2-2, is KAGVTQTPRYLIKTRGQQVTLSCSPISGHRSVSWYQQTPGQGLQFLFEYFSETQRNKGNFPGRFSGRQFSNSRSEMNVSTLELGDSALYLCASGPRTGIFGELFFGEGSRLTVL.

The gene calls are TRBV5-1 and TRBJ2-3; D possibly uses TRBD1 or TRBD2 (5 bases each). Trimming stripped 6 bases from V and 1 base from J, with 12 bases between. There are 14 residues in the CDR3. Germline CDR1 reads SGHRS; CDR2 reads YFSETQ. CDR3 protein: CASKRDPRTDTQYF. The CDR3 nucleotides are TGCGCCAGCAAACGGGACCCCCGCACAGATACGCAGTATTTT.

This chain connects TRBV27 to TRBJ1-3; tentative D call: TRBD1 (6 bases). CDR1 and CDR2 from the germline V gene are MNHEY and SMNVEV (reference sequence). The CDR3 contains 16 residues. Trimming shortened V by 5 bases and J by 4 bases, and 18 bases separated the two germline ends. The CDR3 here is CASSPPGGGVGNTIYF. Written as DNA, the CDR3 is TGTGCCAGCAGTCCCCCTGGCGGGGGCGTCGGAAACACCATATATTTT.

The chain joins TRBV5-4 to TRBJ1-2, with a tentative D call TRBD1 (5 bases). CDR1 is SGHNT, CDR2 YYREEE, per germline (reference sequence). The length of the CDR3 is 12 residues. Trimming removed 3 bases from V and 3 bases from J, with 6 bases in between. The CDR3 reads CASSSGYYGYTF. In DNA form, the CDR3 reads TGTGCCAGCAGCTCAGGGTACTATGGCTACACCTTC.

This rearrangement joins TRBV18 to TRBJ1-2; 7 bases match TRBD1. J lost 0 bases, V lost 2 bases, and 0 bases had no gene match. CDR1 KGHSH and CDR2 LQKENI come from the germline V gene. The CDR3 is 14 amino acids. The CDR3 reads CASSPGQANYGYTF. For the CDR3, the DNA is TGTGCCAGCTCACCAGGACAGGCTAACTATGGCTACACCTTC.

V usage is TRBV4-1 and J usage is TRBJ2-1, with D uncertain. The CDR3 is made up of 13 amino acids. Between the trimmed V and J ends, which lost 1 base and 4 bases, there was a span of 5 bases. CDR1 and CDR2 from the germline V gene are MGHRA and YSYEKL. CDR3 bases: TGCGCCAGCAGCCAAGGACCATACAATGAGCAGTTCTTC. It encodes CASSQGPYNEQFF.

The chain employs TRBV5-4 and TRBJ2-3; D may be TRBD2 (5 bases). Trimming cost V 4 bases and J 6 bases, with 21 bases left between them. The CDR3 extends over 16 amino acids. Germline V CDR1 and CDR2: SGHNT, YYREEE (reference sequence). The CDR3 sequence: CASSPSLASPTDTQYF. The CDR3 coding sequence is TGTGCCAGCAGCCCATCATTGGCTAGCCCCACGGATACGCAGTATTTT.

About this clone itself: One junction end does not reproduce the germline sequence, and a read error may be involved. The chain has TRBV2 and TRBJ2-5, with TRBD1 as a possible D gene (5 bases). Germline V CDR1 and CDR2: SNHLY, FYNNEI. The CDR3 spans 12 residues. The CDR3 reads CASRDNQEAQYF. In DNA, the CDR3 is TGTGCCAGCAGGGACAACCAAGAGGCCCAGTACTTC.

This clone came up a few times. The chain joins TRBV6-4 to TRBJ1-1; D ambiguous. This CDR3 spans 13 amino acids. V lost 6 bases and J lost 4, with 12 bases in between. Germline V lookup: CDR1 MRHNA, CDR2 SNTAGT. In nucleotides, the CDR3 is TGTGCCAGCAGGTTCAATGAGGGCACTGAAGCTTTCTTT. Amino acids: CASRFNEGTEAFF.

This rearrangement joins TRBV11-2 to TRBJ1-2; D might be TRBD1 (6 bases). The CDR3 length is 13 residues. CDR1 and CDR2 from the germline V gene are SGHAT and FQNNGV. V dropped 5 bases and J dropped 8 bases, with 15 bases sitting between them. This chain's CDR3 is CASSRDRLAGYTF. As DNA, the CDR3 is TGTGCCAGCAGCCGAGACAGGCTTGCGGGCTACACCTTC.

The CDR3 coding sequence is TGTGCCAGCAGTTTACGGCAGGGGGGGCCCCAGTACTTC. Translation: CASSLRQGGPQYF. The chain employs TRBV27 and TRBJ2-5; possibly TRBD1 or TRBD2 for D (7 bases each). The germline V gene encodes CDR1 MNHEY and CDR2 SMNVEV (reference sequence). The CDR3 contains 13 residues. The V gene lost 2 bases and the J gene lost 9 bases, with 13 bases spanning the gap.

J is TRBJ1-2 and V is TRBV27; 9 nucleotides match TRBD1. Germline-derived CDR1 and CDR2 are MNHEY and SMNVEV (reference sequence). The CDR3 runs 15 residues. With V trimmed by 3 bases and J by 4 bases, 6 bases remained unmatched. CDR3: CASSLAPTGGYGYTF. Written as DNA, the CDR3 is TGTGCCAGCAGTTTGGCCCCGACAGGGGGCTATGGCTACACCTTC.

V usage is TRBV7-2 and J usage is TRBJ1-3; a possible D gene is TRBD1 (5 bases). Looked up from germline, CDR1 is SGHTA and CDR2 is FQGNSA. This CDR3 region has 16 residues. V was trimmed by 8 bases and J by 0 bases, leaving 17 bases between them. CDR3 protein: CASLDLRGGSGNTIYF. DNA for the CDR3: TGTGCCAGCCTAGACCTTCGGGGGGGCTCTGGAAACACCATATATTTT.